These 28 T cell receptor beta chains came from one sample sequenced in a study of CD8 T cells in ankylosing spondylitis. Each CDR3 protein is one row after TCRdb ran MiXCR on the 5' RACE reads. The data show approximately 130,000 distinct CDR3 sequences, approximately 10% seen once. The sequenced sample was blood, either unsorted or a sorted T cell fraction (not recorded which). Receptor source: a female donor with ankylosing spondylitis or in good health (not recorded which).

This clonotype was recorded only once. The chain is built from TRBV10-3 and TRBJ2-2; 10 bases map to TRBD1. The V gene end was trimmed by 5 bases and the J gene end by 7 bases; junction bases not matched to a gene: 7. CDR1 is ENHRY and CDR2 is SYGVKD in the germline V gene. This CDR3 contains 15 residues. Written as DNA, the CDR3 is TGTGCCATCAGTACTCGGACAGGGGGAGGCGGGGAGCTGTTTTTT. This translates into CAISTRTGGGGELFF.

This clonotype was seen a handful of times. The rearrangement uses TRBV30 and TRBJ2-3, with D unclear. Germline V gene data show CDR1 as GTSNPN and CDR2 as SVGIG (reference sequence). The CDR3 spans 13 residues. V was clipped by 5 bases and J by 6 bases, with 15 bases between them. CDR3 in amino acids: CAWGKVAGDTQYF. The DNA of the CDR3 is TGTGCCTGGGGAAAGGTGGCCGGGGATACGCAGTATTTT.

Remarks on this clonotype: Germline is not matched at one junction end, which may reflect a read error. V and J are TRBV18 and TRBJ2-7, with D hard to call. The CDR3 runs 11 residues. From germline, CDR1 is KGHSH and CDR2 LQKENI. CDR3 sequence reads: CANSRSHEQYF. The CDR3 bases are TGTGCCAACTCACGGTCCCATGAGCAGTACTTC.

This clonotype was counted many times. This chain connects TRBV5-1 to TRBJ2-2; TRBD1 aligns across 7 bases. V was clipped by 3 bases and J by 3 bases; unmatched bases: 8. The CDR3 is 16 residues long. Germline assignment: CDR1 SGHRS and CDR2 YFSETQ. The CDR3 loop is CASSSLRQGDTGELFF. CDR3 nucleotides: TGCGCCAGCAGCTCTCTCCGACAGGGTGACACCGGGGAGCTGTTTTTT.

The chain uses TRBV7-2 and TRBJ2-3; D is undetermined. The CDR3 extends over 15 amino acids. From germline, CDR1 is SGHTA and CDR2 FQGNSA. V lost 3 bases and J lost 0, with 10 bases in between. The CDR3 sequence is CASSLHSLSTDTQYF. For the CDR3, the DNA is TGTGCCAGCAGCTTGCACAGCCTAAGCACAGATACGCAGTATTTT.

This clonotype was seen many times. CDR3 sequence (DNA): TGTGCCACCCGGTCTGGCTCCCCGGGATACGAGCAGTACTTC. Encoded protein: CATRSGSPGYEQYF. The V and J genes are TRBV24-1 and TRBJ2-7, with D perhaps matching TRBD2 (5 bases). Per germline, CDR1 KGHDR and CDR2 SFDVKD. There are 14 residues in the CDR3. Trimming left V 9 bases short and J 4 bases short, with 18 bases between.

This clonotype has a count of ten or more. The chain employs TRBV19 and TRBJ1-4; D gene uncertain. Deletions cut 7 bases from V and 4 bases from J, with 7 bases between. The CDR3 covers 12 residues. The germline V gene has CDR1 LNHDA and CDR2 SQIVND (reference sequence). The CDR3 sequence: CASKDLNEKLFF. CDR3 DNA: TGTGCCAGTAAAGACCTTAATGAAAAACTGTTTTTT.

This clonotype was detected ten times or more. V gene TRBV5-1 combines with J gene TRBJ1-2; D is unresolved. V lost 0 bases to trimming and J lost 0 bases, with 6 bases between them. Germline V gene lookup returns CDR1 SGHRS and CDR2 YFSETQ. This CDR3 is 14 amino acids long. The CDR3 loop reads CASSLDGANYGYTF. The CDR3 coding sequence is TGCGCCAGCAGCTTGGACGGAGCTAACTATGGCTACACCTTC.

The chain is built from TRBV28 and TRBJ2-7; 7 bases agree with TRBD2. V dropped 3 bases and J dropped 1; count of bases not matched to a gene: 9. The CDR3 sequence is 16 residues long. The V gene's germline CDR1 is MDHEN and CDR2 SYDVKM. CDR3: CASSFLGGGLSYEQYF. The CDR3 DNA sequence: TGTGCCAGCAGTTTCTTGGGCGGGGGACTGTCCTACGAGCAGTACTTC.

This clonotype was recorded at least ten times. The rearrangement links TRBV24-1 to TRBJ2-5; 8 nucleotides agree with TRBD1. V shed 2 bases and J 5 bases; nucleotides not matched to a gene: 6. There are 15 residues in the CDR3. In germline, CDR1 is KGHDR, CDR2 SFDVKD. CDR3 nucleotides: TGTGCCACCAGTGATTGGCAGGGGGCGAGGGAGACCCAGTACTTC. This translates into CATSDWQGARETQYF.

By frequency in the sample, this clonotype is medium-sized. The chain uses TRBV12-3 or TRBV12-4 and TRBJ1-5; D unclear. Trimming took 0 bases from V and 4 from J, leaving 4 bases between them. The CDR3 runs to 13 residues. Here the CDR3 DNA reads TGTGCCAGCAGTTTAGCTGAGAATCAGCCCCAGCATTTT. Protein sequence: CASSLAENQPQHF.

The CDR3 DNA reads TGTGCCAGCAGCCAAAAATGGGCCAGGCAAGAGACCCAGTACTTC. It is translated as CASSQKWARQETQYF. The chain joins TRBV14 to TRBJ2-5, with D hard to call. This CDR3 has 15 amino acids. Germline CDR1 reads SGHDN; CDR2 reads FVKESK. Trimming removed 2 bases from V and 2 bases from J, with 12 bases in between.

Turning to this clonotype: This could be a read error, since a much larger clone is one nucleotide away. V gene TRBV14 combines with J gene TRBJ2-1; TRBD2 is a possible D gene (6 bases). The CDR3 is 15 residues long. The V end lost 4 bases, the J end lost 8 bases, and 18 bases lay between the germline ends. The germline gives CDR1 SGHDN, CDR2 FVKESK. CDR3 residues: CASSPGLTGAHEQFF. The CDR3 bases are TGTGCCAGCAGCCCCGGACTAACGGGAGCCCATGAGCAGTTCTTC. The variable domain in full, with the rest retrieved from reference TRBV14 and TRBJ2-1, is EAGVTQFPSHSVIEKGQTVTLRCDPISGHDNLYWYRRVMGKEIKFLLHFVKESKQDESGMPNNRFLAERTGGTYSTLKVQPAELEDSGVYFCASSPGLTGAHEQFFGPGTRLTVL.

CDR3 in amino acids: CASSLGLGTVYEQYF. The CDR3 region has the DNA TGCGCCAGCAGCTTGGGATTGGGGACCGTCTACGAGCAGTACTTC. The V gene is TRBV5-1, the J gene TRBJ2-7, with D perhaps matching TRBD1 or TRBD2 (5 bases each). The germline CDR1 and CDR2 sequences are SGHRS and YFSETQ. There are 15 residues in the CDR3. Trimming removed 0 bases from V and 3 bases from J, with 13 bases in between.

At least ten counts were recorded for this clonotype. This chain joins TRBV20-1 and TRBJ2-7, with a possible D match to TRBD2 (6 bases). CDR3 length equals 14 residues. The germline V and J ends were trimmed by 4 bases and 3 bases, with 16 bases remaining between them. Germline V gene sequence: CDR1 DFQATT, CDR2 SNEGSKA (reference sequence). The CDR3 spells CSATSTGLSYEQYF. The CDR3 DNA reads TGCAGTGCTACCTCAACGGGACTCAGCTACGAGCAGTACTTC.

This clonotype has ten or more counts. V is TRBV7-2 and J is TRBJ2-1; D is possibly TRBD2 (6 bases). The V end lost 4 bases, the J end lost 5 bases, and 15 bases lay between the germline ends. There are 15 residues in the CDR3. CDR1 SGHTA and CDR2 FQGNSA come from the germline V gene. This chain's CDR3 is CASSSQPGLHNEQFF. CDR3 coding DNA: TGTGCCAGCAGCTCCCAACCGGGACTGCACAATGAGCAGTTCTTC.

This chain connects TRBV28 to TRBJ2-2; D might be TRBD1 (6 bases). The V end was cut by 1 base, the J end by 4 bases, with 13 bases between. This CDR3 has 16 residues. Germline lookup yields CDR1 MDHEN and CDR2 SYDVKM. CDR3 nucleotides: TGTGCCAGCAGTTTATACGGCAGGGGATCCACCGGGGAGCTGTTTTTT. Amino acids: CASSLYGRGSTGELFF.

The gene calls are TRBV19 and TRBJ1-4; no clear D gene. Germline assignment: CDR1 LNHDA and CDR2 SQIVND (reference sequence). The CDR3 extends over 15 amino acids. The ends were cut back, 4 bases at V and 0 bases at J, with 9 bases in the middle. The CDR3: CASSRPGPTNEKLFF. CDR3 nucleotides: TGTGCCAGTAGTAGGCCCGGCCCAACTAATGAAAAACTGTTTTTT.

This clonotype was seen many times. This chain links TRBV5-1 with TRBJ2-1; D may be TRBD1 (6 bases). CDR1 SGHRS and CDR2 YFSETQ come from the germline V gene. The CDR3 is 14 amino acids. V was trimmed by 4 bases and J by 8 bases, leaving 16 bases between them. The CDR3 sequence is CASSLGQQGDEQFF. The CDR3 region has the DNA TGCGCCAGCAGCCTTGGCCAACAGGGCGATGAGCAGTTCTTC.

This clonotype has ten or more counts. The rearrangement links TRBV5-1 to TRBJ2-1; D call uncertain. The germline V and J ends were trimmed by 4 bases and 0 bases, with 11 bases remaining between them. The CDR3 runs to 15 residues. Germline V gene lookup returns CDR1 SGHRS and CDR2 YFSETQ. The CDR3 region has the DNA TGCGCCAGCAGCCTGGGCGGCACCTCCTACAATGAGCAGTTCTTC. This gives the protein CASSLGGTSYNEQFF.

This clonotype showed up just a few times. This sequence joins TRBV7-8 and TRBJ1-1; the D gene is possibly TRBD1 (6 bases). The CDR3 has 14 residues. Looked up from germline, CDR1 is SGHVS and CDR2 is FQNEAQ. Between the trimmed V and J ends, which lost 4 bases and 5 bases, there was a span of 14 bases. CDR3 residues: CASSYHRARTEAFF. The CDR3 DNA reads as TGTGCCAGCAGCTACCACAGGGCGCGGACTGAAGCTTTCTTT.

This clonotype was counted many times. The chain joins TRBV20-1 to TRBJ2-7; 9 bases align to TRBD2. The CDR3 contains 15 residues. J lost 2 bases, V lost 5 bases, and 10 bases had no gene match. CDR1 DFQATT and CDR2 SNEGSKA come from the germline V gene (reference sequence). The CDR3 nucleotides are TGCAGTGCTCGCGGGACGACTAGCGGACCCTACGAGCAGTACTTC. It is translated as CSARGTTSGPYEQYF.

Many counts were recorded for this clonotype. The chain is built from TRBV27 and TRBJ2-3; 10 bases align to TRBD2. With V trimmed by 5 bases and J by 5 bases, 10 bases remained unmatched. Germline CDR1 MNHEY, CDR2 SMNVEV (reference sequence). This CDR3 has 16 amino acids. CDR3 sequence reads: CASSPAPSGGRDTQYF. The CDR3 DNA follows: TGTGCCAGCAGTCCGGCCCCTAGCGGGGGAAGAGATACGCAGTATTTT.

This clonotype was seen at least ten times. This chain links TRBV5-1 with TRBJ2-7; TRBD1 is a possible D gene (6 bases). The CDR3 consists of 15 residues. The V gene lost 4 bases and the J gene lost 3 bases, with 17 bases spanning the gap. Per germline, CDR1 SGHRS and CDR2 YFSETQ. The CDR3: CASSHTTGPIYEQYF. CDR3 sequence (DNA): TGCGCCAGCAGCCACACGACAGGTCCCATCTACGAGCAGTACTTC.

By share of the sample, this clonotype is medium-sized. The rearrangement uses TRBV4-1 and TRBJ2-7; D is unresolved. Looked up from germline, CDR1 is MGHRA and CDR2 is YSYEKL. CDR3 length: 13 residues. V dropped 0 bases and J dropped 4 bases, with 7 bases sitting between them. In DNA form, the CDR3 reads TGCGCCAGCAGCCAAGAGCCCCTATACGAGCAGTACTTC. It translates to CASSQEPLYEQYF.

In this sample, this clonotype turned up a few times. CDR3 sequence reads: CASSLTGGGGGDEQFF. In DNA, the CDR3 is TGTGCCAGCAGCTTAACGGGTGGGGGAGGGGGCGATGAGCAGTTCTTC. The V gene is TRBV7-2, the J gene TRBJ2-1; either TRBD1 or TRBD2 may supply D (7 bases each). The germline gives CDR1 SGHTA, CDR2 FQGNSA. This CDR3 has 16 residues. Trimming removed 2 bases at V and 8 bases at J, with 19 bases between.

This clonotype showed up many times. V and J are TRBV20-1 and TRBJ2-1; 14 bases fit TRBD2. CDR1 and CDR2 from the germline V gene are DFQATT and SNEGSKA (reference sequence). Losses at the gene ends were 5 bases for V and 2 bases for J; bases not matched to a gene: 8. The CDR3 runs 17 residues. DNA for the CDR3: TGCAGTGCTCCGGGACTAGCGGGAGATGGTCCCTACAATGAGCAGTTCTTC. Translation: CSAPGLAGDGPYNEQFF.

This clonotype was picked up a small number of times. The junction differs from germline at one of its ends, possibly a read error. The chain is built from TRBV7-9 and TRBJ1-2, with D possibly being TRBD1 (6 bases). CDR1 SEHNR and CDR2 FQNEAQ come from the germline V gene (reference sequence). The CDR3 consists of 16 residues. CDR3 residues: CASSLAPGHLNNGYTF. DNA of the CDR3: TGTGCCAGCAGCTTGGCCCCGGGACATCTTAACAATGGCTACACCTTC.